This T cell receptor beta chain was documented in a study of T-cell reconstitution after alpha-beta-depleted transplantation in children. Unique molecular identifiers were incorporated into the prepared TCRbeta library. TCRdb used MiXCR to reprocess the PCR reads, holding one entry per CDR3 protein. The sample has around 71,000 distinct CDR3 sequences; 6% to 8.5% are singletons. CDR3 size: 14 residues. Germline-derived CDR1 and CDR2 are ENHRY and SYGVKD. The V end lost 0 bases, the J end lost 8 bases, and 11 bases lay between the germline ends. Ten or more counts support this clonotype. This TCR derives from a human donor who donated a stem cell graft to a child with acute lymphoblastic leukemia. The specimen was PBMCs from the stem cell graft donor, collected from the stem cell graft. V and J are TRBV10-3 and TRBJ2-1; D uncertain. CDR3 loop: CAISESSQRDEQFF. In nucleotides, the CDR3 is TGTGCCATCAGTGAGTCGTCCCAACGAGATGAGCAGTTCTTC.